What follows are 14 T cell receptor beta chains derived from one specimen sequenced in a study of cytomegalovirus exposure and HLA in healthy donors (dated by TCRdb to 2016 to 2017). The library was generated by the immunoSEQ multiplex PCR assay. A mixture of 60 forward primers for TCR Vbeta segments and 13 reverse primers for TCR Jbeta segments was used in the multiplex PCR. Held by TCRdb, this immuneACCESS table contains in-frame sequences only and omits some clones. Under half of the omission traces to an unresolved V gene where checked; the cause of the rest is unknown. The sample table shows 110,000 to 150,000 clones, and 75% to 80% are seen once. The ten largest account for 1.7% of the sample. The specimen sequenced was PBMCs. Source of these receptors: a woman aged 25 to 39 in good health and CMV-seronegative.

The chain links TRBV6-5 to TRBJ2-6; TRBD1 is a possible D gene (6 bases). The CDR3 has 16 residues. Trimming cost V 0 bases and J 8 bases, with 14 bases left between them. The germline V gene has CDR1 MNHEY and CDR2 SVGAGI. CDR3 loop: CASSYSGTSDPNVLTF. CDR3 nucleotide sequence: TGTGCCAGCAGTTACTCAGGGACATCGGACCCCAACGTCCTGACTTTC.

The rearrangement uses TRBV6-6 and TRBJ2-7; the D gene is possibly TRBD1 (5 bases). The V gene lost 5 bases and the J gene lost 4 bases, with 15 bases spanning the gap. Per germline, CDR1 MNHNY and CDR2 SVGAGI (reference sequence). This CDR3 has 14 amino acids. The CDR3 loop reads CASSKGQQRYEQYF. CDR3 sequence (DNA): TGTGCCAGCAGTAAGGGGCAGCAAAGATACGAGCAGTACTTC.

The chain couples TRBV27 to TRBJ2-1; 8 bases match TRBD1. Germline CDR1 reads MNHEY; CDR2 reads SMNVEV (reference sequence). CDR3 length: 14 residues. Losses at the gene ends were 6 bases for V and 6 bases for J; bases not matched to a gene: 7. CDR3 coding DNA: TGTGCCAGCAGGGGTTGGACAGGGCCCAATGAGCAGTTCTTC. Its protein product is CASRGWTGPNEQFF.

The J gene is TRBJ1-4, the V gene TRBV6-5; D unclear. The germline CDR1 and CDR2 sequences are MNHEY and SVGAGI. CDR3 size: 11 residues. Between the trimmed V and J ends, which lost 7 bases and 4 bases, there was a span of 4 bases. The CDR3 loop reads CASTFNEKLFF. CDR3 nucleotide sequence: TGTGCCAGCACTTTTAATGAAAAACTGTTTTTT.

This chain joins TRBV29-1 and TRBJ1-4, with TRBD1 as a possible D gene (5 bases). The CDR3 consists of 14 residues. Germline-derived CDR1 and CDR2 are SQVTM and ANQGSEA. Trimming cost V 4 bases and J 7 bases, with 16 bases left between them. This chain's CDR3 is CSVAAGQGREKLFF. CDR3 sequence (DNA): TGCAGCGTTGCGGCGGGGCAGGGCCGTGAAAAACTGTTTTTT.

This chain links TRBV11-2 with TRBJ1-2; 7 positions agree with TRBD1. Germline lookup yields CDR1 SGHAT and CDR2 FQNNGV. This CDR3 comprises 16 residues. V lost 5 bases and J lost 0; bases outside the gene matches: 9. The chain's CDR3 is CASSKDRPLANYGYTF. Here the CDR3 DNA reads TGTGCCAGCAGCAAGGACAGGCCTCTAGCTAACTATGGCTACACCTTC.

The genes are TRBV12-5 and TRBJ1-2; 11 positions match TRBD1. The CDR3 is made up of 14 amino acids. The germline gives CDR1 LGHNT, CDR2 FRNRAP. V was pared by 5 bases and J by 8 bases, with 7 bases of the junction left unmatched. DNA for the CDR3: TGTGCTAGTGGTATCCCGGGGACAGGGGGAGGCTACACCTTC. As protein: CASGIPGTGGGYTF.

CDR3 amino acids: CASSLEEGQGHGYTF. The CDR3 DNA sequence: TGTGCCAGCAGCTTAGAGGAGGGACAGGGGCATGGCTACACCTTC. The chain links TRBV7-9 to TRBJ1-2, with 10 bases lining up with TRBD1. The CDR3 totals 15 residues. From germline, CDR1 is SEHNR and CDR2 FQNEAQ (reference sequence). Trimming cost V 1 base and J 6 bases; bases outside gene matches: 5.

The chain is built from TRBV5-4 and TRBJ2-1, with a weak D call TRBD1 (6 bases). Germline V gene lookup returns CDR1 SGHNT and CDR2 YYREEE (reference sequence). The CDR3 sequence is 15 residues long. V lost 5 bases to trimming and J lost 4 bases, with 16 bases between them. DNA of the CDR3: TGTGCCAGCAGTTCCGGGACATCGGAATACAATGAGCAGTTCTTC. Protein product: CASSSGTSEYNEQFF. The variable domain in full, with the rest retrieved from reference TRBV5-4 and TRBJ2-1, is ETGVTQSPTHLIKTRGQQVTLRCSSQSGHNTVSWYQQALGQGPQFIFQYYREEENGRGNFPPRFSGLQFPNYSSELNVNALELDDSALYLCASSSGTSEYNEQFFGPGTRLTVL.

The chain joins TRBV2 to TRBJ1-5; 9 bases align to TRBD1. The CDR3 is 15 residues long. Germline V lookup: CDR1 SNHLY, CDR2 FYNNEI. V lost 6 bases, J lost 4 bases, and 7 bases stayed unmatched. The CDR3 loop reads CASRPRGQGNQPQHF. CDR3 nucleotide sequence: TGTGCCAGCAGACCGCGGGGACAGGGTAATCAGCCCCAGCATTTT.

The chain couples TRBV6-1 to TRBJ1-1, with D possibly TRBD1 on 6 matching bases. The CDR3 is made up of 14 amino acids. Per the germline V gene, CDR1 is MNHNS and CDR2 is SASEGT. V was trimmed by 2 bases and J by 4 bases, leaving 11 bases between them. In DNA, the CDR3 is TGTGCCAGCAGTGAACAGAGGGGGACCACTGAAGCTTTCTTT. This sequence encodes CASSEQRGTTEAFF.

The chain couples TRBV7-3 to TRBJ1-1; no definite D call. This CDR3 is built from 13 residues. CDR1 is SGHTA, CDR2 FQGTGA, per germline. V lost 4 bases and J 1 base, leaving 7 bases between the germline ends. CDR3 protein: CASSYDTNTEAFF. Here the CDR3 DNA reads TGTGCCAGCAGCTACGACACGAACACTGAAGCTTTCTTT.

The chain links TRBV6-1 to TRBJ1-5; TRBD1 matches at 7 bases. This CDR3 is built from 15 residues. Germline CDR1 and CDR2: MNHNS and SASEGT. V lost 2 bases, J lost 6 bases, and 7 bases stayed unmatched. The CDR3 loop is CASSEFQGVSQPQHF. CDR3 sequence (DNA): TGTGCCAGCAGTGAATTCCAGGGGGTGAGTCAGCCCCAGCATTTT.

The rearrangement joins TRBV7-9 to TRBJ2-7, with TRBD1 matching over 7 bases. CDR1 and CDR2 (germline): SEHNR, FQNEAQ (reference sequence). V shed 5 bases and J 3 bases; nucleotides not matched to a gene: 10. This CDR3 comprises 15 residues. The CDR3 sequence is CASSPYRGQVYEQYF. Written as DNA, the CDR3 is TGTGCCAGCAGCCCATACAGGGGTCAGGTCTACGAGCAGTACTTC.